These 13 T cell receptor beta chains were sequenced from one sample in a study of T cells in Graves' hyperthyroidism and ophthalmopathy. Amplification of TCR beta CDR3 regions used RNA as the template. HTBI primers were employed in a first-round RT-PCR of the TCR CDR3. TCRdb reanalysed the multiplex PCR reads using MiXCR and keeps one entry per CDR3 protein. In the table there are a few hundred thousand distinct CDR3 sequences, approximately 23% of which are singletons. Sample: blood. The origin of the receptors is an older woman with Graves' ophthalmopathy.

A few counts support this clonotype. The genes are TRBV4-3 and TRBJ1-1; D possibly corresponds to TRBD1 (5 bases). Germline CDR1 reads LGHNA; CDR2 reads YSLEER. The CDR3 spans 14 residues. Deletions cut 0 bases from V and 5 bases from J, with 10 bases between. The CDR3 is CASSQERGVTEAFF. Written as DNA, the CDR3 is TGCGCCAGCAGCCAAGAGAGAGGGGTTACTGAAGCTTTCTTT.

CDR3 residues: CASSTMPGTGGTRSYGYTF. In DNA form, the CDR3 reads TGTGCCAGCTCAACCATGCCCGGGACAGGGGGCACTCGAAGCTATGGCTACACCTTC. This chain joins TRBV18 and TRBJ1-2, with 12 bases lining up with TRBD1. V lost 5 bases, J lost 4 bases, and 17 bases stayed unmatched. CDR1 and CDR2 from the germline V gene are KGHSH and LQKENI. This CDR3 is 19 amino acids long.

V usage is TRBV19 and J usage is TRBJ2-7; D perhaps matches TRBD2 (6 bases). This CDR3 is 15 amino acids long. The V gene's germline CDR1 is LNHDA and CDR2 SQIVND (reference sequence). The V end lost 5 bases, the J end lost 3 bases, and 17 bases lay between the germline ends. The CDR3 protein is CASSGTQGTYYEQYF. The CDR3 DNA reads TGTGCCAGTAGTGGGACTCAGGGCACCTACTACGAGCAGTACTTC.

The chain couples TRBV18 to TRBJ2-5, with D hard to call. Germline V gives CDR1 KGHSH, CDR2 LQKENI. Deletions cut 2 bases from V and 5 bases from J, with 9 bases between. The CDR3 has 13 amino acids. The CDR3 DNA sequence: TGTGCCAGCTCACCATCCGGCTGGGAGACCCAGTACTTC. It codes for CASSPSGWETQYF.

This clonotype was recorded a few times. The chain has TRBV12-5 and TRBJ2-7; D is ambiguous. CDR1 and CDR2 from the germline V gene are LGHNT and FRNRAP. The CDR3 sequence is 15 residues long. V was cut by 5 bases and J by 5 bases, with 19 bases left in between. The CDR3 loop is CASGLRFSNKDEQYF. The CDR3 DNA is TGTGCTAGTGGTCTGCGGTTTTCCAATAAAGACGAGCAGTACTTC.

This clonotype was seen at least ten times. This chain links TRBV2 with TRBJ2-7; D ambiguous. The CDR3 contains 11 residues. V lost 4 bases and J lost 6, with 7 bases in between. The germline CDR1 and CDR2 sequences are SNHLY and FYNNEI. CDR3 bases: TGTGCCAGCAGTGCGGGCGTCGAGCAGTACTTC. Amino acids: CASSAGVEQYF. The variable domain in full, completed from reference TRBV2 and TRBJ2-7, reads EPEVTQTPSHQVTQMGQEVILRCVPISNHLYFYWYRQILGQKVEFLVSFYNNEISEKSEIFDDQFSVERPDGSNFTLKIRSTKLEDSAMYFCASSAGVEQYFGPGTRLTVT.

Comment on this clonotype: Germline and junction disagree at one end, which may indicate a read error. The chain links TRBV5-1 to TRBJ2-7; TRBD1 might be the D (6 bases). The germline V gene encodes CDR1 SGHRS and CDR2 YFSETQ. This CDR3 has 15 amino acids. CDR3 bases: TGTGCCAGCAGCTTGGTAGGACAGAACTCCTACGAGCAGTACTTC. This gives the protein CASSLVGQNSYEQYF.

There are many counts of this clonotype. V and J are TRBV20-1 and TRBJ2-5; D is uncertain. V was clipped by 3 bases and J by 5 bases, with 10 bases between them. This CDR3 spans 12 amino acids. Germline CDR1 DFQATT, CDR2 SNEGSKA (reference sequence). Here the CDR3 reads CSARLLRETQYF. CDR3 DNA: TGCAGTGCTAGGTTGCTCAGGGAGACCCAGTACTTC.

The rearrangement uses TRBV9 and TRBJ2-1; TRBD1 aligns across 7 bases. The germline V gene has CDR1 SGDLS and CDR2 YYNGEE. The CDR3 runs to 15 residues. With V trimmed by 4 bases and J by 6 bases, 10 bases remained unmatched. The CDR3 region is CASSPTVGTVNEQFF. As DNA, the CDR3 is TGTGCCAGCAGCCCCACAGTAGGGACAGTCAATGAGCAGTTCTTC.

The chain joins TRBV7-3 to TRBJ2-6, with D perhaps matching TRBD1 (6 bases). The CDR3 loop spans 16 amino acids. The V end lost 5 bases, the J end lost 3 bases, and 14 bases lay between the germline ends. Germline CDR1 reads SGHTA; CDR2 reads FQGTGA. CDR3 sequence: CASSLQGVYGANVLTF. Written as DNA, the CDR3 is TGTGCCAGCAGCCTACAGGGTGTGTATGGGGCCAACGTCCTGACTTTC.

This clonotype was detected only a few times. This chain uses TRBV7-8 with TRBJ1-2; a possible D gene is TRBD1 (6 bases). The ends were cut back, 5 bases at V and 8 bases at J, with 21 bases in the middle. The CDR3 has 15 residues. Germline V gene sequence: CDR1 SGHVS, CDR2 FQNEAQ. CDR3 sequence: CASSHAAIGGEGYTF. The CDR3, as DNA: TGTGCCAGCAGCCATGCAGCTATAGGGGGGGAAGGCTACACCTTC.

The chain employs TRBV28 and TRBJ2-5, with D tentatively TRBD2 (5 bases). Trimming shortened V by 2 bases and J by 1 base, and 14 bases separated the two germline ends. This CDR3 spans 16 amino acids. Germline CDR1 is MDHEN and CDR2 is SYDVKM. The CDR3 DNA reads TGTGCCAGCAGTTTAATGCCAGGAGGTGTCCAAGAGACCCAGTACTTC. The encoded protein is CASSLMPGGVQETQYF. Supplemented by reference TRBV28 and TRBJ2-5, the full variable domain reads DVKVTQSSRYLVKRTGEKVFLECVQDMDHENMFWYRQDPGLGLRLIYFSYDVKMKEKGDIPEGYSVSREKKERFSLILESASTNQTSMYLCASSLMPGGVQETQYFGPGTRLLVL.

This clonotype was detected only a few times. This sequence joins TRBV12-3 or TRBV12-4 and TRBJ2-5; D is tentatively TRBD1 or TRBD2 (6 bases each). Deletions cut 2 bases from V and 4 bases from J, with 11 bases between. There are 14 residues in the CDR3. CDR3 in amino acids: CASSLRRGLETQYF. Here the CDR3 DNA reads TGTGCCAGCAGTTTAAGGAGGGGGTTAGAGACCCAGTACTTC.